This T cell receptor (beta chain) was found in a study of blood T cell repertoires in COVID-19. Study at large: Whether acute or convalescent, the COVID-19 samples came from the United States, Italy and Spain. The analysed material was cDNA or gDNA that came from T cells, B-cell-depleted T cells, or PBMCs.

The assay was immunoSEQ multiplex PCR, and TCRdb's table has in-frame clones only and misses some. The sample consists of approximately 100,000 clones, approximately 84% of them appearing once. Germline CDR1 SGDLS, CDR2 YYNGEE. The CDR3 runs to 14 residues. V lost 4 bases, J lost 6 bases, and 11 bases lay in between. The sample consisted of peripheral blood. The V call is TRBV9, the J call TRBJ1-6; a possible D gene is TRBD1 (6 bases). The TCR sequence derives from a woman aged 45 to 65 with acute or convalescent COVID-19. CDR3 protein: CASSPPGANSPLHF. The CDR3 DNA follows: TGTGCCAGCAGCCCCCCAGGGGCTAATTCACCCCTCCACTTT.